The 12 T cell receptor beta chains below all came from one sample that was sequenced in a study of graft-versus-host responses after intestinal transplantation. For these receptors, no antigen is known. Here immunoSEQ multiplex PCR was the method, and the copy in TCRdb shows in-frame clones only, minus some. The data show over 55,000 clones, about nine tenths seen once. Sequenced material: unstimulated CD8+ T cells sorted from spleen or lymph node cells, taken before intestinal transplant. These receptors all come from a human donor who received an intestinal transplant.

This sequence joins TRBV7-9 and TRBJ1-1; D not resolved. CDR1 is SEHNR and CDR2 is FQNEAQ in the germline V gene (reference sequence). Between the trimmed V and J ends, which lost 4 bases and 5 bases, there was a span of 8 bases. The length of the CDR3 is 12 residues. CDR3 nucleotides: TGTGCCAGCAGCTCAGCGAGGACTGAAGCTTTCTTT. Its translation: CASSSARTEAFF.

The genes are TRBV5-4 and TRBJ1-2; 7 nucleotides line up with TRBD1. The trim removed 4 bases at V and 4 bases at J, leaving 7 bases unmatched. Germline loops: CDR1 SGHNT, CDR2 YYREEE (reference sequence). CDR3 length equals 14 residues. The CDR3 loop reads CASSEAGGAYGYTF. The CDR3 region has the DNA TGTGCCAGCAGCGAGGCAGGGGGTGCCTATGGCTACACCTTC.

This CDR3 is CASSPGGTEAFF. In DNA form, the CDR3 reads TGTGCCAGCAGTCCGGGAGGCACTGAAGCTTTCTTT. The chain couples TRBV14 to TRBJ1-1, with D hard to call. Germline assignment: CDR1 SGHDN and CDR2 FVKESK. Trimming took off 6 bases at V and 4 bases at J, with 9 bases between the two ends. CDR3 length: 12 amino acids.

The V and J genes are TRBV7-6 and TRBJ2-5; a possible D gene is TRBD2 (6 bases). This CDR3 is built from 14 residues. Trimming cost V 5 bases and J 3 bases, with 13 bases left between them. Germline loops: CDR1 SGHVS, CDR2 FNYEAQ. The CDR3 here is CASSPLTGEETQYF. Here the CDR3 DNA reads TGTGCCAGCAGCCCCTTGACGGGGGAAGAGACCCAGTACTTC.

The rearrangement uses TRBV4-1 and TRBJ2-3; TRBD2 matches at 8 bases. The trim removed 3 bases at V and 4 bases at J, leaving 24 bases unmatched. Per the germline V gene, CDR1 is MGHRA and CDR2 is YSYEKL. This CDR3 has 21 residues. The CDR3 is CASSHKTGGGGPFRAPDTQYF. The CDR3, as DNA: TGCGCCAGCAGCCACAAGACGGGCGGCGGGGGGCCTTTCCGGGCGCCAGATACGCAGTATTTT.

This chain links TRBV6-5 with TRBJ1-5, with TRBD1 matching over 10 bases. CDR1 is MNHEY, CDR2 SVGAGI, per germline. The CDR3 is made up of 14 amino acids. V was pared by 6 bases and J by 5 bases, with 4 bases of the junction left unmatched. CDR3 bases: TGTGCCAGCAGCGCGGACAGGGGGGATCAGCCCCAGCATTTT. The encoded protein is CASSADRGDQPQHF.

The chain uses TRBV29-1 and TRBJ1-2, with 8 bases identical to TRBD1. V was pared by 4 bases and J by 5 bases, with 18 bases of the junction left unmatched. Germline loops: CDR1 SQVTM, CDR2 ANQGSEA. This CDR3 comprises 17 residues. The CDR3 DNA follows: TGCAGCGTTGCCCAACGACAGGGGAGGCTCGCACCATATGGCTACACCTTC. Its protein is CSVAQRQGRLAPYGYTF.

The gene calls are TRBV27 and TRBJ1-6; 7 bases map to TRBD1. Germline assignment: CDR1 MNHEY and CDR2 SMNVEV (reference sequence). The V segment lost 7 bases and the J segment 0 bases; nucleotides outside the gene matches: 6. The CDR3 covers 16 residues. CDR3 sequence (DNA): TGTGCCAGCAACGACAGGGCAAGCTCCTATAATTCACCCCTCCACTTT. Amino acid sequence: CASNDRASSYNSPLHF.

The CDR3 sequence is CASAPGDTEAFF. As DNA, the CDR3 is TGTGCCAGCGCGCCGGGGGACACTGAAGCTTTCTTT. V usage is TRBV5-6 and J usage is TRBJ1-1; a possible D gene is TRBD1 (5 bases). In germline, CDR1 is SGHDT, CDR2 YYEEEE. Deletions cut 7 bases from V and 3 bases from J, with 10 bases between. The CDR3 has 12 amino acids.

The V call is TRBV29-1, the J call TRBJ1-2; a weak D match, TRBD1 (6 bases). V was clipped by 3 bases and J by 0 bases, with 14 bases between them. This CDR3 comprises 15 residues. Germline-derived CDR1 and CDR2 are SQVTM and ANQGSEA. CDR3 bases: TGCAGCGTTGACACGCACGGGACAACTAACTATGGCTACACCTTC. Amino acid sequence: CSVDTHGTTNYGYTF. The full variable domain, completed using reference TRBV29-1 and TRBJ1-2, is SAVISQKPSRDICQRGTSLTIQCQVDSQVTMMFWYRQQPGQSLTLIATANQGSEATYESGFVIDKFPISRPNLTFSTLTVSNMSPEDSSIYLCSVDTHGTTNYGYTFGSGTRLTVV.

The genes are TRBV2 and TRBJ2-5; 7 bases are a match to TRBD1. This CDR3 has 14 amino acids. The germline V gene has CDR1 SNHLY and CDR2 FYNNEI. V trimming: 10 bases; J trimming: 5 bases; junction bases outside the gene matches: 13. The CDR3 nucleotides read TGTGCCACCAAGCCCCAGGGGGTCTGGGAGACCCAGTACTTC. Residues: CATKPQGVWETQYF. The full variable domain, completed using reference TRBV2 and TRBJ2-5, is EPEVTQTPSHQVTQMGQEVILRCVPISNHLYFYWYRQILGQKVEFLVSFYNNEISEKSEIFDDQFSVERPDGSNFTLKIRSTKLEDSAMYFCATKPQGVWETQYFGPGTRLLVL.

The chain is built from TRBV2 and TRBJ2-7, with 9 bases fitting TRBD1. The germline V gene encodes CDR1 SNHLY and CDR2 FYNNEI. The CDR3 has 18 residues. V was clipped by 6 bases and J by 1 base; unmatched bases: 16. DNA of the CDR3: TGTGCCAGCAGACTTTCCCCGGGACAGGGCCCACTTTCCTACGAGCAGTACTTC. Its translation is CASRLSPGQGPLSYEQYF.